The T cell receptor beta chain under discussion was sequenced for a study of T cell repertoires in cytomegalovirus infection. Study as a whole: An indication of both CMV infection and matching HLA type came from public TCR beta signatures.

A word on this clonotype: The antigen is unknown.

TCRdb itself ran the reads through MiXCR, one entry per CDR3 protein. The table has more than 250,000 distinct CDR3 sequences, 20% to 30% seen once; the top ten hold more than 10%. Study findings and constraints: Cumulated frequencies of public TCR beta families served to identify carriers of CMV plus the relevant HLA.

This specimen consisted of cultured PBMCs, obtained from culture after CMV antigen stimulation. The sequence was obtained from a human donor in good health (CMV status not recorded). Some clones in this sample may be carry-over from other donors' samples.

Here the CDR3 DNA reads TGTGCCAGCAGCCAATCACGAGTTATTAATGAGCAGTTCTTC. Amino acid sequence: CASSQSRVINEQFF. The chain uses TRBV3-1 and TRBJ2-1; D call uncertain. Germline V gives CDR1 LGHDT, CDR2 YNNKEL (reference sequence). CDR3 size: 14 residues. Trimming pared 2 bases from V and 7 bases from J, leaving 12 bases between.